A single TCR beta chain is shown here with its context. Since the CDR3 does not end with the conserved phenylalanine or tryptophan, this likely comes from a read error. The record originates from a study of molecular identifiers for immune sequencing clone quantification. Listed TCR primers and previously described methods were used for bulk TCR libraries. TCRdb used MiXCR to reprocess the PCR reads, holding one entry per CDR3 protein. Of about 640,000 distinct CDR3 sequences listed, 20% are singletons. Investigators produced naive CD8 libraries from approximately 20,000 to 1,000,000 sorted cells, drawing on 10%, 30% or 50% RNA. Input material: naive CD8+ T cells from blood, with Jurkat cell RNA spiked in. The subset here: FACS-sorted CD8+CD4-CCR7+CD45RA+ naive T cells. This TCR was recovered from a human donor in good health. Some libraries in this study had Jurkat cell RNA spiked in.

CDR3 sequence: CASSVVGNWGETQYL. CDR3 nucleotides: TGTGCCAGCAGCGTAGTGGGGAACTGGGGGGAGACCCAGTACTTA. The genes are TRBV9 and TRBJ2-5, with D perhaps assigned TRBD1 or TRBD2 (5 bases each). CDR1 and CDR2 (germline): SGDLS, YYNGEE. This CDR3 is built from 15 residues. The ends were cut back, 0 bases at V and 5 bases at J, with 14 bases in the middle.